This T cell receptor (beta chain) emerged from a study of shared clonotypes between healthy human individuals. Points from the study as a whole: Larger richness was generally estimated for naive than memory subsets.

Details on this clone: What it recognizes is unknown.

Genomic DNA per cell subset filled all wells of several immunoSEQ plates. The table came from immunoSEQ multiplex PCR; TCRdb's copy has only in-frame clones and leaves some out. The sample holds around 1.6 million clones, 98% seen once. The CDR3 length is 12 residues. The germline V gene encodes CDR1 ENHRY and CDR2 SYGVKD. Trimming left V 3 bases short and J 6 bases short, with 9 bases between. The chain couples TRBV10-3 to TRBJ2-7; D not certain. The sequence was collected from a man aged 25 to 40 in good health. Material: naive CD4+ T cells sorted from blood. Subset described: CD45RA+ positively selected. CDR3 in amino acids: CAISDYAGEQYF. In nucleotides, the CDR3 is TGTGCCATCAGTGATTATGCCGGCGAGCAGTACTTC.